The sequence of this T cell receptor (beta chain) was determined in a study of memory CD4+ T cells and cytomegalovirus serostatus. Study outcomes and limitations: The CMV-associated TCR signature appears largely within the CD4+ memory repertoire. About two fifths of the roughly 150 known CMV-associated TCRbeta sequences appeared in CD4+ memory.

The V gene's germline CDR1 is MNHNY and CDR2 SVGAGI (reference sequence). Trimming stripped 2 bases from V and 2 bases from J, with 11 bases between. This CDR3 contains 15 residues. This clone turned up a few times. What it binds is unknown. Methods used by the authors: Out-of-frame sequences were removed, leaving about 2.2 million distinct TCRbeta sequences. Assay: immunoSEQ multiplex PCR; the TCRdb copy retains only in-frame clones and omits some. V, J and clone size derive from that table, while D and trimming were established from the DNA sequence. The sample has more than 45,000 clones, 82% seen once. The sort gate was single viable CD3+CD4+CD8-CD45RO+ cells for memory CD4+ T cells.

The sequenced sample was memory CD4+ T cells from blood. This sequence joins TRBV6-6 and TRBJ2-3; tentatively, D is TRBD1 or TRBD2 (6 bases each). The clonotype was recovered from an adult in good health and CMV-seronegative. CDR3 DNA: TGTGCCAGCAGTTACACAGGGCGGGACACAGATACGCAGTATTTT. Protein product: CASSYTGRDTDTQYF.